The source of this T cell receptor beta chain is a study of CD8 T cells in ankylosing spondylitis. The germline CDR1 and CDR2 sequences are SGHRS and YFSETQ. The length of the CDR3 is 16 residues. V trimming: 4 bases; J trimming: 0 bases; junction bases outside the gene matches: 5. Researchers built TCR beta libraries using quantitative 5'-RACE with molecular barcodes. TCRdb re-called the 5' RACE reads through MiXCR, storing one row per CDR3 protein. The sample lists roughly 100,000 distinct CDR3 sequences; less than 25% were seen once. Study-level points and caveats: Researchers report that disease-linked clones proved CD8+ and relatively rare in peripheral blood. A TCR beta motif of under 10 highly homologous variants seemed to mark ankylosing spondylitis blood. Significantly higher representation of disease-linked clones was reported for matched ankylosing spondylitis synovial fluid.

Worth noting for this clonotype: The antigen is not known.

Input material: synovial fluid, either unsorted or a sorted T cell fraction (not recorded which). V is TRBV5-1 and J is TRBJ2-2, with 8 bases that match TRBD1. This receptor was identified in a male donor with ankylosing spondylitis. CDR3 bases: TGCGCCAGCAGCAAGCCGGGACAGGCGAACACCGGGGAGCTGTTTTTT. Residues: CASSKPGQANTGELFF.